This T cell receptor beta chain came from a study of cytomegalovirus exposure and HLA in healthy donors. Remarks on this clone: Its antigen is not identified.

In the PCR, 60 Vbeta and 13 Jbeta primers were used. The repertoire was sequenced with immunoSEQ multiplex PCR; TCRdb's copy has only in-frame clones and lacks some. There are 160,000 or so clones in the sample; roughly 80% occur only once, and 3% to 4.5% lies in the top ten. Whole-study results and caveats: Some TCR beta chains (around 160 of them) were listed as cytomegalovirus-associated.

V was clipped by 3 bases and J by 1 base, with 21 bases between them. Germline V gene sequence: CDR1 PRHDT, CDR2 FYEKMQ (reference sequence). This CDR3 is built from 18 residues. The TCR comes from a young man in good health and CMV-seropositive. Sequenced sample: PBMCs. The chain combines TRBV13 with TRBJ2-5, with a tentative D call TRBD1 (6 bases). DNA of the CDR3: TGTGCCAGCAGCTTCGAAAAGTTTGGGGGCGTGGGCCAAGAGACCCAGTACTTC. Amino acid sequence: CASSFEKFGGVGQETQYF.